This T cell receptor (beta chain) was sequenced in a study of cytomegalovirus exposure and HLA in healthy donors. Whole-study results and caveats: V- and J-gene trimming in TCR beta was tied to a missense DCLRE1C variant by an analysis performed later. Later analysis identified about 18,000 TCR beta sequences associated with HLA alleles, using a false discovery rate threshold of 0.05. For most TCR sequences rarity was the rule, although some public TCRs occurred in many donors.

Note on this clone: The antigen remains undetermined.

This PCR relied on a set of 60 Vbeta primers and 13 Jbeta primers. Per the authors' pipeline: In a later analysis, roughly 86 million unique TCR beta chains included roughly 11 million shared by two or more donors. Sequencing used immunoSEQ multiplex PCR; TCRdb keeps in-frame clones, though not all of them. V, J and clone size are taken as reported in that table, and D and trimming were inferred from the DNA itself. The sample consists of around 110,000 clones, 70% to 85% of them appearing once. The CDR3 runs to 11 residues. Deletions cut 2 bases from V and 7 bases from J, with 4 bases between. Germline values: CDR1 SGHTA, CDR2 FQGNSA.

This chain connects TRBV7-2 to TRBJ2-3; D gene unclear. The source is a boy between 5 and 17 years old in good health and CMV-seronegative. Sequencing was done on a sample of PBMCs. The CDR3 loop is CASSLRYTQYF. In nucleotides, the CDR3 is TGTGCCAGCAGCTTACGGTATACGCAGTATTTT.